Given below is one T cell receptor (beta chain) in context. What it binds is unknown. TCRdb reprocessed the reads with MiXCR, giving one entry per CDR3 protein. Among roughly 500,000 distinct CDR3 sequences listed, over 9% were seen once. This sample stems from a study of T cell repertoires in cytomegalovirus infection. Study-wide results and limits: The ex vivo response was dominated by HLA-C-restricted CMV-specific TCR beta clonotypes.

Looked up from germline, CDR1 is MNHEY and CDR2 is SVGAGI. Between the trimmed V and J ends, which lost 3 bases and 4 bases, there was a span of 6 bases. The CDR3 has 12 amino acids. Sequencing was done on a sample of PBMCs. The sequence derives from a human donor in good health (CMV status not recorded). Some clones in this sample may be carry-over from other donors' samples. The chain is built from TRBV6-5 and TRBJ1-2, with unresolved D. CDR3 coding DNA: TGTGCCAGCAGTTATAAGGGCTATGGCTACACCTTC. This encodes CASSYKGYGYTF.